This is a list of T cell receptor beta chains from one sample in a study of blood T cell repertoires in COVID-19. Using immunoSEQ multiplex PCR, the repertoire was profiled, and TCRdb retains in-frame clones only, with some absent. The data show about 15,000 clones, with roughly 80% seen just once and 25% held by the top ten. Material for sequencing was peripheral blood. The receptors shown here come from a middle-aged man with active or convalescent COVID-19. Each CDR3 is given with its conserved first and last residue. Each record gives: clone size, D gene, J gene, V gene, CDR3 protein, CDR3 DNA. D genes are given only for firm matches. Clone size appears in some rows only: once, few, many, or a class for an expanded clone.

clone_size: NA
d_call: NA
j_call: TRBJ2-7
v_call: TRBV19
cdr3_aa: CASRRLIYEQYF
cdr3_nt: TGTGCCAGTAGGAGACTAATCTACGAGCAGTACTTC

clone_size: NA
d_call: NA
j_call: TRBJ2-2
v_call: TRBV3-1/TRBV3-2
cdr3_aa: CASSPRRVDTGELFF
cdr3_nt: TGTGCCAGCAGCCCACGTCGGGTGGACACCGGGGAGCTGTTTTTT

clone_size: NA
d_call: TRBD1
j_call: TRBJ1-1
v_call: TRBV19
cdr3_aa: CASSTPRQGKNTEAFF
cdr3_nt: TGTGCCAGTAGTACACCCCGACAGGGAAAGAACACTGAAGCTTTCTTT

clone_size: few
d_call: NA
j_call: TRBJ1-5
v_call: TRBV7-2
cdr3_aa: CASSLAGTNQPQHF
cdr3_nt: TGTGCCAGCAGCTTAGCCGGGACTAATCAGCCCCAGCATTTT

clone_size: NA
d_call: TRBD1
j_call: TRBJ2-7
v_call: TRBV4-2
cdr3_aa: CASSPTQGAVEQYF
cdr3_nt: TGTGCCAGCAGCCCGACTCAGGGGGCCGTCGAGCAGTACTTC

clone_size: NA
d_call: TRBD1
j_call: TRBJ1-6
v_call: TRBV27
cdr3_aa: CASARPGTGGSPLHF
cdr3_nt: TGTGCCAGCGCTCGACCCGGGACAGGGGGGTCACCCCTCCACTTT

clone_size: NA
d_call: NA
j_call: TRBJ2-7
v_call: TRBV9
cdr3_aa: CASSVEPGSYEQYF
cdr3_nt: TGTGCCAGCAGCGTAGAGCCGGGCTCCTACGAGCAGTACTTC

clone_size: NA
d_call: TRBD2
j_call: TRBJ2-7
v_call: TRBV7-8
cdr3_aa: CASSLEREPYEQYF
cdr3_nt: TGTGCCAGCAGCTTAGAGCGGGAGCCGTACGAGCAGTACTTC

clone_size: few
d_call: NA
j_call: TRBJ1-6
v_call: TRBV7-2
cdr3_aa: CASSLQDSPLHF
cdr3_nt: TGTGCCAGCAGCTTACAGGATTCACCCCTCCACTTT

clone_size: few
d_call: NA
j_call: TRBJ1-6
v_call: TRBV28
cdr3_aa: CASRMTTLYNSPLHF
cdr3_nt: TGTGCCAGCAGAATGACAACTCTCTATAATTCACCCCTCCACTTT

clone_size: NA
d_call: TRBD1
j_call: TRBJ2-2
v_call: TRBV5-1
cdr3_aa: CASSYGQGDTGELFF
cdr3_nt: TGCGCCAGCAGCTACGGACAGGGGGACACCGGGGAGCTGTTTTTT

clone_size: once
d_call: TRBD1
j_call: TRBJ1-5
v_call: TRBV5-5
cdr3_aa: CASSFGQGPQPQHF
cdr3_nt: TGTGCCAGCAGCTTTGGACAGGGCCCTCAGCCCCAGCATTTT

clone_size: NA
d_call: TRBD2
j_call: TRBJ2-7
v_call: TRBV4-2
cdr3_aa: CASSQEGLERDTYEQYF
cdr3_nt: TGTGCCAGCAGCCAAGAAGGCCTGGAGCGGGATACCTACGAGCAGTACTTC

clone_size: once
d_call: NA
j_call: TRBJ2-1
v_call: TRBV6-2/TRBV6-3
cdr3_aa: CASSRRGDGIEQFF
cdr3_nt: TGTGCCAGCAGTCGCCGCGGGGATGGGATCGAGCAGTTCTTC

clone_size: NA
d_call: NA
j_call: TRBJ2-2
v_call: TRBV7-6
cdr3_aa: CASSLTDSRTGELFF
cdr3_nt: TGTGCCAGCAGCTTGACAGACAGTCGCACCGGGGAGCTGTTTTTT

clone_size: NA
d_call: NA
j_call: TRBJ1-2
v_call: TRBV30
cdr3_aa: CAWSKGHANYGYTF
cdr3_nt: TGTGCCTGGAGTAAGGGACATGCTAACTATGGCTACACCTTC

clone_size: NA
d_call: NA
j_call: TRBJ2-2
v_call: TRBV4-3
cdr3_aa: CASSEVPNDSPGELFF
cdr3_nt: TGCGCCAGCAGCGAAGTCCCTAACGATTCCCCCGGGGAGCTGTTTTTT

clone_size: once
d_call: NA
j_call: TRBJ1-2
v_call: TRBV6-5
cdr3_aa: CASSYRSGYGYTF
cdr3_nt: TGTGCCAGCAGTTATAGATCCGGCTATGGCTACACCTTC

clone_size: NA
d_call: NA
j_call: TRBJ2-1
v_call: TRBV18
cdr3_aa: CASSPGVGTEQFF
cdr3_nt: TGTGCCAGCTCACCAGGTGTCGGTACCGAGCAGTTCTTC

clone_size: NA
d_call: NA
j_call: TRBJ1-2
v_call: TRBV18
cdr3_aa: CASSPGAANYGYTF
cdr3_nt: TGTGCCAGCTCACCTGGGGCCGCTAACTATGGCTACACCTTC

clone_size: NA
d_call: NA
j_call: TRBJ1-1
v_call: TRBV5-1
cdr3_aa: CASSLDRQGTEAFF
cdr3_nt: TGCGCCAGCAGCTTGGATAGGCAGGGGACTGAAGCTTTCTTT

clone_size: NA
d_call: TRBD2
j_call: TRBJ2-7
v_call: TRBV2
cdr3_aa: CASSGTSGSGEQYF
cdr3_nt: TGTGCCAGCAGTGGGACTAGCGGGAGCGGCGAGCAGTACTTC

clone_size: medium-sized
d_call: TRBD1
j_call: TRBJ2-7
v_call: TRBV2
cdr3_aa: CASRDRASYEQYF
cdr3_nt: TGTGCCAGCCGGGACAGGGCCTCCTACGAGCAGTACTTC

clone_size: once
d_call: TRBD2
j_call: TRBJ2-3
v_call: TRBV24-1
cdr3_aa: CATSDGAGADTQYF
cdr3_nt: TGTGCCACCAGTGATGGAGCGGGGGCAGATACGCAGTATTTT

clone_size: NA
d_call: TRBD1
j_call: TRBJ1-2
v_call: TRBV19
cdr3_aa: CASSRQGNYGYTF
cdr3_nt: TGTGCCAGTAGTAGACAGGGGAACTATGGCTACACCTTC

clone_size: once
d_call: NA
j_call: TRBJ2-5
v_call: TRBV7-3
cdr3_aa: CASSLMTAPETQYF
cdr3_nt: TGTGCCAGCAGCTTAATGACAGCTCCCGAGACCCAGTACTTC

clone_size: NA
d_call: NA
j_call: TRBJ2-6
v_call: TRBV12-3/TRBV12-4
cdr3_aa: CASSSGANVLTF
cdr3_nt: TGTGCCAGCAGCTCCGGGGCCAACGTCCTGACTTTC

clone_size: NA
d_call: NA
j_call: TRBJ2-5
v_call: TRBV7-9
cdr3_aa: CASSLGGQTQYF
cdr3_nt: TGTGCCAGCAGCTTAGGAGGTCAGACCCAGTACTTC

clone_size: NA
d_call: TRBD2
j_call: TRBJ2-3
v_call: TRBV19
cdr3_aa: CASSSSGRVLSTDTQYF
cdr3_nt: TGTGCCAGTAGTTCTAGCGGGAGGGTGCTTAGCACAGATACGCAGTATTTT

clone_size: NA
d_call: NA
j_call: TRBJ2-7
v_call: TRBV2
cdr3_aa: CASSDMGSSYEQYF
cdr3_nt: TGTGCCAGCAGTGACATGGGGAGCTCCTACGAGCAGTACTTC

clone_size: NA
d_call: NA
j_call: TRBJ2-2
v_call: TRBV7-2
cdr3_aa: CASSWGDTGELFF
cdr3_nt: TGTGCCAGCAGCTGGGGGGATACCGGGGAGCTGTTTTTT

clone_size: NA
d_call: TRBD2
j_call: TRBJ2-5
v_call: TRBV3-1/TRBV3-2
cdr3_aa: CASSQGSGPGLLETQYF
cdr3_nt: TGTGCCAGCAGCCAGGGATCGGGACCGGGACTACTGGAGACCCAGTACTTC

clone_size: NA
d_call: NA
j_call: TRBJ2-5
v_call: TRBV9
cdr3_aa: CASSEGGEPQETQYF
cdr3_nt: TGTGCCAGCAGCGAGGGGGGGGAACCCCAAGAGACCCAGTACTTC

clone_size: NA
d_call: NA
j_call: TRBJ2-2
v_call: TRBV12-5
cdr3_aa: CASRGSTGELFF
cdr3_nt: TGTGCTAGCAGGGGTTCGACCGGGGAGCTGTTTTTT

clone_size: NA
d_call: TRBD1
j_call: TRBJ2-3
v_call: TRBV19
cdr3_aa: CASSIDTGTGGATDTQYF
cdr3_nt: TGTGCCAGTAGTATAGATACCGGGACAGGGGGCGCAACAGATACGCAGTATTTT

clone_size: NA
d_call: NA
j_call: TRBJ2-7
v_call: TRBV6-6
cdr3_aa: CASSSTGGHEQYF
cdr3_nt: TGTGCCAGCAGTTCGACAGGAGGCCACGAGCAGTACTTC

clone_size: NA
d_call: TRBD2
j_call: TRBJ2-3
v_call: TRBV4-3
cdr3_aa: CASSQDSRGGFTDTQYF
cdr3_nt: TGCGCCAGCAGCCAAGATTCTCGGGGGGGCTTCACAGATACGCAGTATTTT

clone_size: NA
d_call: NA
j_call: TRBJ2-5
v_call: TRBV5-4
cdr3_aa: CASSHGEETQYF
cdr3_nt: TGTGCCAGCAGCCACGGAGAAGAGACCCAGTACTTC

clone_size: NA
d_call: TRBD1
j_call: TRBJ1-5
v_call: TRBV5-5
cdr3_aa: CASSLRGQGAQPQHF
cdr3_nt: TGTGCCAGCAGCTTGAGGGGACAGGGTGCTCAGCCCCAGCATTTT

clone_size: NA
d_call: NA
j_call: TRBJ1-1
v_call: TRBV9
cdr3_aa: CASSATPNTEAFF
cdr3_nt: TGTGCCAGCAGCGCGACACCGAACACTGAAGCTTTCTTT

clone_size: NA
d_call: TRBD1
j_call: TRBJ2-4
v_call: TRBV7-2
cdr3_aa: CASSLGQNLAKNIQYF
cdr3_nt: TGTGCCAGCAGCTTGGGACAGAACCTAGCCAAAAACATTCAGTACTTC